The text below deals with one T cell receptor beta chain. Repertoires were generated with immunoSEQ multiplex PCR, while TCRdb's copy carries only in-frame clones and drops some. The table records 380,000 or so clones, around 87% of them present only once. The data were obtained in a study of blood T cell repertoires in COVID-19. About the study: PBMCs, B-cell-depleted T cells, or T cells were the source of the cDNA or gDNA that made up the material.

The CDR3 extends over 15 amino acids. The germline CDR1 and CDR2 sequences are WSHSY and SAAADI. V was pared by 0 bases and J by 3 bases, with 4 bases of the junction left unmatched. Assignments of participants to cohorts depended upon their own reported clinical history. Donors in Cohort 3 who had recovered were those with two negative PCRs, healthcare professional clearance, or resolution of their symptoms. The V gene is TRBV10-2, the J gene TRBJ1-2; 7 positions agree with TRBD1. The source of this sequence is a man aged 30 to 39 who had recovered from COVID-19. Sequencing was carried out using PBMCs or T cells enriched from blood (not recorded which). CDR3: CASSESIDRDYGYTF. The CDR3 nucleotides are TGCGCCAGCAGTGAGTCAATTGACAGGGACTATGGCTACACCTTC.